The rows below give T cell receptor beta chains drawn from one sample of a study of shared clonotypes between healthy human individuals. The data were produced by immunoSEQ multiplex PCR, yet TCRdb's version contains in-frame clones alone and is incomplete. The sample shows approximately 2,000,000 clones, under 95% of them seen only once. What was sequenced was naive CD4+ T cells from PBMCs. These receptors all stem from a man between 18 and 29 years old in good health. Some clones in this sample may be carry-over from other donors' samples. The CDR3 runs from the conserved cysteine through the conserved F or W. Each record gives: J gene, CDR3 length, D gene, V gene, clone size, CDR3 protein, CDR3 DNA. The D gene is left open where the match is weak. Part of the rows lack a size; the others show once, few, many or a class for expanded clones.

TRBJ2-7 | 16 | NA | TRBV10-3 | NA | CAISDGQEVTGREQYF | TGTGCCATCAGTGATGGGCAAGAAGTCACCGGGAGAGAGCAGTACTTC
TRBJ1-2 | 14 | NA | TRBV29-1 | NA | CSVHPGTANYGYTF | TGCAGCGTCCACCCCGGCACAGCTAACTATGGCTACACCTTC
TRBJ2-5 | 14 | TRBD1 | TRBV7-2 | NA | CASSYTTGLETQYF | TGTGCCAGCAGCTATACGACAGGGCTTGAGACCCAGTACTTC
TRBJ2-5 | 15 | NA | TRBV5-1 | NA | CASSPQGAREETQYF | TGCGCCAGCAGCCCCCAGGGAGCGAGGGAAGAGACCCAGTACTTC
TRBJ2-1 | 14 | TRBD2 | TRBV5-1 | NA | CASTGTSYYNEQFF | TGCGCCAGCACCGGGACTAGCTACTACAATGAGCAGTTCTTC
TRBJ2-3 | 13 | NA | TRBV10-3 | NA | CAISEGTQDTQYF | TGTGCCATCAGTGAAGGGACTCAAGATACGCAGTATTTT
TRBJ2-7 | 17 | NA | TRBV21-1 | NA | CASSKSFRDSGRSEQYF | TGTGCCAGCAGCAAAAGCTTCCGGGATAGCGGGAGGTCTGAGCAGTACTTC
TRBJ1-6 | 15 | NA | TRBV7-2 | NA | CASSLAGSYNSPLHF | TGTGCCAGCAGCTTGGCTGGCTCCTATAATTCACCCCTCCACTTT
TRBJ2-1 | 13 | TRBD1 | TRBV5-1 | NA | CASSPGQHNEQFF | TGCGCCAGCAGCCCGGGACAGCACAATGAGCAGTTCTTC
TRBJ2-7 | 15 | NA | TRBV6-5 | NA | CASSRLVGGLGEQYF | TGTGCCAGCAGCAGGCTCGTAGGAGGTTTGGGCGAGCAGTACTTC
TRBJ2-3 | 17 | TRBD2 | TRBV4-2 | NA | CASSQDRPGGPRDTQYF | TGTGCCAGCAGCCAAGATCGGCCGGGAGGGCCTAGAGATACGCAGTATTTT
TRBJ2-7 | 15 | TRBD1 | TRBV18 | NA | CASSSSGQGFYEQYF | TGTGCCAGTTCTAGTTCGGGACAGGGGTTCTACGAGCAGTACTTC
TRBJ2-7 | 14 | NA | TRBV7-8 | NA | CASSRGRISYEQYF | TGTGCCAGCAGCCGCGGCCGGATTTCCTACGAGCAGTACTTC
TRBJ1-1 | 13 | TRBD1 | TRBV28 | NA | CASSLTGGTEAFF | TGTGCCAGCAGTTTAACAGGGGGCACTGAAGCTTTCTTT
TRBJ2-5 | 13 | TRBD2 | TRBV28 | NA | CASGGGSQETQYF | TGTGCCAGTGGGGGGGGGTCCCAAGAGACCCAGTACTTC
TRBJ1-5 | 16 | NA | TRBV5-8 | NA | CASSLGMGRGYQPQHF | TGTGCCAGCAGCTTGGGCATGGGGCGAGGTTATCAGCCCCAGCATTTT
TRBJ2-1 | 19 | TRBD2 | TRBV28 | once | CASSYPGLAGVGRYNEQFF | TGTGCCAGCAGTTACCCCGGACTAGCGGGGGTCGGACGCTACAATGAGCAGTTCTTC
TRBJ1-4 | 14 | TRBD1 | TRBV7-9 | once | CASSLGQGQEKLFF | TGTGCCAGCAGCTTAGGACAGGGGCAAGAAAAACTGTTTTTT
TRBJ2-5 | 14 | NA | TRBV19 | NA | CASSTTGWEETQYF | TGTGCCAGTAGTACTACTGGGTGGGAAGAGACCCAGTACTTC
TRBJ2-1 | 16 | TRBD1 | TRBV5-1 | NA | CASSIGQGTLYNEQFF | TGCGCCAGCAGCATAGGACAGGGGACCCTATACAATGAGCAGTTCTTC
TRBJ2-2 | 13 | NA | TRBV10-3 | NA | CAISDRSTGELFF | TGTGCCATCAGTGACAGGTCCACCGGGGAGCTGTTTTTT
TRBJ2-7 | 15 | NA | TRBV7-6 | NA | CASSLALGRVSEQYF | TGTGCCAGCAGCTTAGCCCTTGGGCGGGTTTCGGAACAGTACTTC
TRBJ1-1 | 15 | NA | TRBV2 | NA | CASLAGGMGNTEAFF | TGTGCCAGCCTCGCGGGGGGCATGGGGAACACTGAAGCTTTCTTT
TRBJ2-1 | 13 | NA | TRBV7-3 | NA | CASSLTRYNEQFF | TGTGCCAGCAGCTTAACCCGATACAATGAGCAGTTCTTC
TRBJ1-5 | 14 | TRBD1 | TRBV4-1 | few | CASSRQGINQPQHF | TGCGCCAGCAGCAGACAGGGGATCAATCAGCCCCAGCATTTT
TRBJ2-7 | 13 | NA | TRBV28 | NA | CASSPPAPYEQYF | TGTGCCAGCAGCCCCCCAGCTCCCTACGAGCAGTACTTC
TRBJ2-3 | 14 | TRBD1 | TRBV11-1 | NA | CASSSGQATDTQYF | TGTGCCAGCAGCTCCGGACAGGCCACAGATACGCAGTATTTT
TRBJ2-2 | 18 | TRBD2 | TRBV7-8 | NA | CASSLVSAGPPNTGELFF | TGTGCCAGCAGCTTAGTATCAGCGGGGCCGCCGAACACCGGGGAGCTGTTTTTT
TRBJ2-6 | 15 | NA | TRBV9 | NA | CASSTGGDIGNVLTF | TGTGCCAGCAGCACAGGCGGGGATATTGGCAACGTCCTGACTTTC
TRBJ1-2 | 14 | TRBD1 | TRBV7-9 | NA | CASSSGQGRQGYTF | TGTGCCAGCAGCTCTGGACAGGGACGGCAGGGCTACACCTTC
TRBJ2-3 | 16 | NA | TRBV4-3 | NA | CASSQETEPSTDTQYF | TGCGCCAGCAGCCAAGAGACGGAGCCTAGCACAGATACGCAGTATTTT
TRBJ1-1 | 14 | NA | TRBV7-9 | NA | CASSLLPSGTEAFF | TGTGCCAGCAGCTTATTGCCTTCCGGCACTGAAGCTTTCTTT
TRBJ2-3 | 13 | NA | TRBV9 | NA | CASSVGVADTQYF | TGTGCCAGCAGCGTAGGAGTCGCAGATACGCAGTATTTT
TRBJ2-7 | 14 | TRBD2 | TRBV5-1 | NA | CASSFSGPTYEQYF | TGCGCCAGCAGCTTTAGCGGGCCCACCTACGAGCAGTACTTC
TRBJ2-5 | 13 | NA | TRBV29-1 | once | CSVEGAGRETQYF | TGCAGCGTTGAAGGGGCAGGGAGAGAGACCCAGTACTTC
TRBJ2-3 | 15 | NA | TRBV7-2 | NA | CASSPLGVLTDTQYF | TGTGCCAGCAGCCCGTTGGGGGTACTCACAGATACGCAGTATTTT
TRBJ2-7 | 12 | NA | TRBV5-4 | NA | CASSLWGNEQYF | TGTGCCAGCAGCTTGTGGGGGAATGAGCAGTACTTC
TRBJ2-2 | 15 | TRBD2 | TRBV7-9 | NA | CASSLAAGGPGELFF | TGTGCCAGCAGCTTAGCCGCGGGAGGGCCCGGGGAGCTGTTTTTT
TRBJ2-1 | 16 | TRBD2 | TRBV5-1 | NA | CASSFGLAGYYNEQFF | TGCGCCAGCAGCTTTGGGCTAGCGGGGTACTACAATGAGCAGTTCTTC
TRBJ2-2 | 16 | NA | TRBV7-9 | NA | CASSLSQNSYTGELFF | TGTGCCAGCAGCTTAAGTCAGAACAGCTACACCGGGGAGCTGTTTTTT